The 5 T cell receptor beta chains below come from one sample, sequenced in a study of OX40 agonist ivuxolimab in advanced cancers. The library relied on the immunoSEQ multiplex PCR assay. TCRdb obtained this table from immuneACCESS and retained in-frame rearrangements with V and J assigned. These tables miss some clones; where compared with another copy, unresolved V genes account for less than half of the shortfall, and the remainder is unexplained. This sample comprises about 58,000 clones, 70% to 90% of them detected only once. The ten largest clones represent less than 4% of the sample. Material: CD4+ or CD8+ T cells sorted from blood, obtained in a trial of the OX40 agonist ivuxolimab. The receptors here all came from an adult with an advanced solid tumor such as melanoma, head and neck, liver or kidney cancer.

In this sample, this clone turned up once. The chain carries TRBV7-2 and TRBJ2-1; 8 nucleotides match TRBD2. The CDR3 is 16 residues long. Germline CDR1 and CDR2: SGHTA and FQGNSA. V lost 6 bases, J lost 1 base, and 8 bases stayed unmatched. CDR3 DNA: TGTGCCAGCAGTTATGCAGCGGGGGCTTCCTACAATGAGCAGTTCTTC. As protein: CASSYAAGASYNEQFF.

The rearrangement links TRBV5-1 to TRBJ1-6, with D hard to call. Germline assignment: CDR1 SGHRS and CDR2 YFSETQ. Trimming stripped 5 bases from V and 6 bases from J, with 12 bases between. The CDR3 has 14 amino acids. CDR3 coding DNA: TGCGCCAGCAGACTGGACCAGTCTAATTCACCCCTCCACTTT. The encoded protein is CASRLDQSNSPLHF.

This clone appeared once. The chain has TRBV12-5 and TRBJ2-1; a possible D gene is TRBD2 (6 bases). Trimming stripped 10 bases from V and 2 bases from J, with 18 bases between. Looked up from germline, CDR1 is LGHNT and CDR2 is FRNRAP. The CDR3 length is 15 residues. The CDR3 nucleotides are TGTGCTAAATTACCGCGGGACCTCGCCTACAATGAGCAGTTCTTC. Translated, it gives CAKLPRDLAYNEQFF.

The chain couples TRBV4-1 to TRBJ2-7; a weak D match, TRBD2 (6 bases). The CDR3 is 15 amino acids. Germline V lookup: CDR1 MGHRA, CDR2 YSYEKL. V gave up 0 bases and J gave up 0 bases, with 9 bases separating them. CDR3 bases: TGCGCCAGCAGCCAAGAGGCGGGGACCTCCTACGAGCAGTACTTC. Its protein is CASSQEAGTSYEQYF.

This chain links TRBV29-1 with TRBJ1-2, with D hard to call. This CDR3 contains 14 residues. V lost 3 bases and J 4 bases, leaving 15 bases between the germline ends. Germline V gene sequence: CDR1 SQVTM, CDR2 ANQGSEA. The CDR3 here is CSVEGPHQTYGYTF. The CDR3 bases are TGCAGCGTTGAGGGTCCTCATCAAACCTATGGCTACACCTTC.